The rows below give T cell receptor beta chains drawn from one sample of a study of T cells after yellow fever vaccination. MiXCR was run by TCRdb on the 5' RACE reads, yielding one entry per CDR3 protein. The sample includes about 69,000 distinct CDR3 sequences, 5% to 6.5% of them seen just once. The source was CD4+ T cells sorted from PBMCs, collected around 16 days after the first yellow fever vaccination. The receptors come from a man younger than 35 who received the YFV17D yellow fever vaccine. The CDR3 runs from the conserved cysteine through the conserved F or W. The D gene is left open where the match is weak. Some rows have no size entry. The others give once, few or many, or a class for an expanded clone.

TRBD2	TRBV19	TRBJ2-5	many	CASSRGLAGAMQETQYF	TGTGCCAGTAGTAGGGGACTAGCGGGGGCTATGCAAGAGACCCAGTACTTC
TRBD2	TRBV5-4	TRBJ2-2	many	CASNKRGTGELFF	TGTGCCAGCAACAAGCGGGGGACCGGGGAGCTGTTTTTT
TRBD1	TRBV18	TRBJ2-5	few	CASSPGTEEETQYF	TGTGCCAGCTCACCAGGGACAGAAGAAGAGACCCAGTACTTC
-	TRBV2	TRBJ2-7	-	CASSMDVGEQYF	TGTGCCAGCAGTATGGACGTGGGCGAGCAGTACTTC
-	TRBV11-2	TRBJ2-3	many	CASSLDLPF	TGTGCCAGCAGCTTAGATCTCCCTTTT
-	TRBV7-3	TRBJ1-6	many	CASSLKGSDSPLHF	TGTGCCAGCAGCTTAAAGGGTAGTGATTCACCCCTCCACTTT
-	TRBV4-3	TRBJ2-1	many	CASSQEDSGEQFF	TGCGCCAGCAGCCAAGAGGACAGCGGGGAGCAGTTCTTC
-	TRBV12-3/TRBV12-4	TRBJ1-6	many	CASSLPRPNSPLHF	TGTGCCAGCAGTTTACCAAGACCTAATTCACCCCTCCACTTT
-	TRBV5-1	TRBJ2-3	many	CASSFTARGLGTDTQYF	TGCGCCAGCAGCTTTACAGCCAGGGGCCTTGGTACAGATACGCAGTATTTT
-	TRBV20-1	TRBJ2-5	many	CSASAVGETQYF	TGCAGTGCTAGCGCGGTGGGGGAGACCCAGTACTTC
TRBD2	TRBV20-1	TRBJ2-3	few	CCALLERGAGTDTQYF	TGCTGTGCCCTCCTTGAGCGGGGGGCGGGCACAGATACGCAGTATTTT
TRBD1	TRBV5-1	TRBJ2-5	many	CASSWRGGSSQETQYF	TGCGCCAGCAGCTGGAGAGGGGGCAGCAGCCAAGAGACCCAGTACTTC
TRBD1	TRBV18	TRBJ2-1	many	CASSPPSQGARNEQFF	TGTGCCAGCTCACCACCGAGTCAGGGGGCGAGGAATGAGCAGTTCTTC
TRBD2	TRBV6-1	TRBJ2-1	many	CASSDVAGSEQFF	TGTGCCAGCAGTGATGTAGCGGGGAGTGAGCAGTTCTTC
-	TRBV5-1	TRBJ1-1	many	CASSLERGVRTEAFF	TGCGCCAGCAGCTTGGAGAGGGGAGTTAGGACTGAAGCTTTCTTT
-	TRBV7-3	TRBJ2-3	many	CASSLARDNTQYF	TGTGCCAGCAGCCTCGCCCGGGACAACACGCAGTATTTT
-	TRBV2	TRBJ1-5	many	CASSLEPQPQHF	TGTGCCAGCAGCTTAGAGCCGCAGCCCCAGCATTTT
-	TRBV12-5	TRBJ1-1	many	CASGLELLTEAFF	TGTGCTAGTGGTTTGGAGTTGCTTACTGAAGCTTTCTTT
-	TRBV5-1	TRBJ1-1	many	CASSLFGGRDTEAFF	TGCGCCAGCAGCTTGTTCGGGGGCCGGGATACTGAAGCTTTCTTT
TRBD1	TRBV5-6	TRBJ1-5	many	CASSWGPGTGMVQPQHF	TGTGCCAGCAGCTGGGGTCCCGGGACAGGGATGGTGCAGCCCCAGCATTTT
-	TRBV29-1	TRBJ1-3	-	CSVSFTGNTIYF	TGCAGCGTTAGTTTTACGGGAAACACCATATATTTT
-	TRBV18	TRBJ2-6	many	CASSGRQSSGANVLTF	TGTGCCAGCTCGGGAAGACAGAGCTCTGGGGCCAACGTCCTGACTTTC
TRBD1	TRBV5-1	TRBJ2-5	many	CASSSGQQETQYF	TGCGCCAGCAGCTCGGGACAGCAAGAGACCCAGTACTTC
-	TRBV7-9	TRBJ2-1	many	CASSTWGGASYNEQFF	TGTGCCAGCAGCACTTGGGGGGGGGCCTCCTACAATGAGCAGTTCTTC
TRBD1	TRBV29-1	TRBJ2-7	many	CSAEGQGAIGYEQYF	TGCAGCGCTGAAGGACAGGGGGCCATTGGCTACGAGCAGTACTTC
-	TRBV20-1	TRBJ2-1	many	CSASPQGEQFF	TGCAGTGCTTCCCCCCAGGGGGAGCAGTTCTTC
TRBD1	TRBV12-3/TRBV12-4	TRBJ2-3	many	CASRRQGMVDTQYF	TGTGCCAGCAGAAGACAGGGTATGGTGGATACGCAGTATTTT
-	TRBV5-1	TRBJ2-5	many	CASSGGPGETQYF	TGCGCCAGCAGCGGCGGTCCGGGGGAGACCCAGTACTTC
-	TRBV5-6	TRBJ2-1	many	CASSLLTLQYNEQFF	TGTGCCAGCAGCTTGCTGACCCTTCAATACAATGAGCAGTTCTTC
-	TRBV7-3	TRBJ2-2	many	CASSLGPRRAGELFF	TGTGCCAGCAGCTTAGGACCGCGAAGGGCCGGGGAGCTGTTTTTT
-	TRBV3-1	TRBJ2-1	many	CASSQGYRGGEQFF	TGTGCCAGCAGCCAAGGGTACCGGGGCGGTGAGCAGTTCTTC
TRBD1	TRBV12-3/TRBV12-4	TRBJ1-1	many	CASSSRTGTEAFF	TGTGCCAGCAGTTCAAGGACAGGCACTGAAGCTTTCTTT
-	TRBV5-1	TRBJ2-3	many	CASSFGGVTDTQYF	TGCGCCAGCAGCTTTGGCGGGGTGACAGATACGCAGTATTTT
TRBD1	TRBV18	TRBJ1-2	many	CASSSVTGVVDGYTF	TGTGCCAGCTCATCGGTGACAGGGGTAGTGGATGGCTACACCTTC
-	TRBV20-1	TRBJ1-1	many	CSARGPTTEAEAFF	TGCAGTGCTAGGGGACCTACCACGGAAGCTGAAGCTTTCTTT
-	TRBV5-1	TRBJ1-1	many	CASSSGPRGGYMNTEAFF	TGCGCCAGCAGCTCCGGACCCAGGGGCGGTTATATGAACACTGAAGCTTTCTTT
TRBD1	TRBV12-3/TRBV12-4	TRBJ1-6	many	CASRPGQGASNSPLHF	TGTGCCAGCAGGCCCGGGCAGGGGGCAAGTAATTCACCCCTCCACTTT
TRBD1	TRBV7-2	TRBJ2-2	many	CASGPGRGLWTGELFF	TGTGCCAGCGGCCCGGGCAGGGGGCTTTGGACCGGGGAGCTGTTTTTT
-	TRBV11-2	TRBJ1-1	many	CASRNMNTEAFF	TGTGCCAGCAGAAATATGAACACTGAAGCTTTCTTT
TRBD1	TRBV7-2	TRBJ1-1	many	CASSRRTGGEEAFF	TGTGCCAGCAGCCGGAGGACAGGGGGAGAAGAAGCTTTCTTT
-	TRBV6-5	TRBJ1-3	many	CASSYSRGNTIYF	TGTGCCAGCAGTTACTCCAGGGGAAACACCATATATTTT
-	TRBV29-1	TRBJ2-3	many	CSSLAFTDTQYF	TGCAGCTCCCTGGCCTTCACAGATACGCAGTATTTT
-	TRBV12-3/TRBV12-4	TRBJ2-7	many	CASSFESYEQYF	TGTGCCAGCAGTTTCGAATCCTACGAGCAGTACTTC
-	TRBV7-2	TRBJ1-4	many	CASSPSGQRGYEKLFF	TGTGCCAGCAGCCCCTCAGGGCAGAGGGGGTATGAAAAACTGTTTTTT
-	TRBV20-1	TRBJ1-1	many	CSARDNEAFF	TGCAGTGCTAGAGACAATGAAGCTTTCTTT
-	TRBV3-1	TRBJ1-6	many	CASSGGANSHYSPLHF	TGTGCCAGCAGCGGCGGGGCGAACAGCCACTATTCACCCCTCCACTTT
-	TRBV5-1	TRBJ2-1	medium-sized	CASSLAASSYNEQFF	TGCGCCAGCAGCTTGGCGGCTTCCTCCTACAATGAGCAGTTCTTC
-	TRBV4-3	TRBJ1-1	many	CASSQRRDTEAFF	TGCGCCAGCAGCCAACGCAGGGACACTGAAGCTTTCTTT
-	TRBV18	TRBJ1-5	many	CASSSEHSNQPQHF	TGTGCCAGCTCAAGCGAACATAGCAATCAGCCCCAGCATTTT
-	TRBV20-1	TRBJ2-6	many	CSAESGANVLTF	TGCAGTGCGGAATCCGGGGCCAACGTCCTGACTTTC
TRBD1	TRBV27	TRBJ2-5	many	CASSLSPGGLYQETQYF	TGTGCCAGCAGTTTATCTCCAGGGGGCTTGTACCAAGAGACCCAGTACTTC
TRBD1	TRBV28	TRBJ1-2	many	CAVGTGRNGYTF	TGTGCTGTTGGGACAGGGCGGAATGGCTACACCTTC
-	TRBV5-1	TRBJ2-3	many	CASSLAEGPVGGTQYF	TGCGCCAGCAGCTTGGCTGAAGGCCCGGTGGGTGGTACGCAGTATTTT
TRBD2	TRBV5-6	TRBJ2-3	-	CASGLAGSTDTQYF	TGTGCCAGCGGGTTAGCGGGGAGCACAGATACGCAGTATTTT
-	TRBV7-7	TRBJ2-5	many	CASSAWKETQYF	TGTGCCAGCAGCGCTTGGAAGGAGACCCAGTACTTC